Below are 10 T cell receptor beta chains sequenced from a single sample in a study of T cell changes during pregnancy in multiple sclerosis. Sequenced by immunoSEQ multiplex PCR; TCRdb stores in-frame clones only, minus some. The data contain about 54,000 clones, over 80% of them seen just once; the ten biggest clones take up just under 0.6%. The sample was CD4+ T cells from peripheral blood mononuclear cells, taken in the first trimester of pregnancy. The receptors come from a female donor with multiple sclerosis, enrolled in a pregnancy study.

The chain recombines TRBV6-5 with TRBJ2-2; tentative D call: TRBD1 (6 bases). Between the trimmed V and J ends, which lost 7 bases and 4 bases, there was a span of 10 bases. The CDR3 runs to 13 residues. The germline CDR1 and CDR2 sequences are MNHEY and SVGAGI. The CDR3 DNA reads TGTGCCAGCAAATTAGGGGGCACCGGGGAGCTGTTTTTT. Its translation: CASKLGGTGELFF.

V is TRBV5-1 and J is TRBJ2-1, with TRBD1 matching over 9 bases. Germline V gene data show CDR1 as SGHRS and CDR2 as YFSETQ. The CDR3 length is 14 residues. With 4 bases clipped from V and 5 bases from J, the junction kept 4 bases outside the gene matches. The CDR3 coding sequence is TGCGCCAGCAGCCTGCGACAGGGGGACAATGAGCAGTTCTTC. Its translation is CASSLRQGDNEQFF. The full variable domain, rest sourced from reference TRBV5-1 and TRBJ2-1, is KAGVTQTPRYLIKTRGQQVTLSCSPISGHRSVSWYQQTPGQGLQFLFEYFSETQRNKGNFPGRFSGRQFSNSRSEMNVSTLELGDSALYLCASSLRQGDNEQFFGPGTRLTVL.

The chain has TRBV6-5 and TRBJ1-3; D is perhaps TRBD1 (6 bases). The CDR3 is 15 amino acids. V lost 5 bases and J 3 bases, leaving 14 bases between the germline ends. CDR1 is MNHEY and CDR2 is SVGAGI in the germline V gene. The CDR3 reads CASSKTGMHGNTIYF. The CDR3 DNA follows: TGTGCCAGCAGTAAGACAGGAATGCATGGAAACACCATATATTTT.

The CDR3 DNA sequence: TGTGCAAGTCGCTTAGAGCGACCAAGAGTGGGAAACACCATATATTTT. Translating it yields CASRLERPRVGNTIYF. The genes are TRBV12-2 and TRBJ1-3. TRBV12-2 is designated a pseudogene. The CDR3 is made up of 16 amino acids.

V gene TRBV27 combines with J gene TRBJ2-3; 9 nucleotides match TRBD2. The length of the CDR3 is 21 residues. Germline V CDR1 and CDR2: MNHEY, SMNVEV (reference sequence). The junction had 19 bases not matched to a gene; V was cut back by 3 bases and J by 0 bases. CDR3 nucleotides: TGTGCCAGCAGTTTCCCGCAGGAATGGACTAGCGCCTACCCTAGCACAGATACGCAGTATTTT. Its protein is CASSFPQEWTSAYPSTDTQYF.

CDR3 in DNA: TGCGCCAGCAGCCTTGTAATAAATTACTCTGGAAACACCATATATTTT. Its translation is CASSLVINYSGNTIYF. The chain joins TRBV4-1 to TRBJ1-3, with D unresolved. The CDR3 spans 16 residues. Trimming cost V 4 bases and J 0 bases, with 13 bases left between them. Per germline, CDR1 MGHRA and CDR2 YSYEKL.

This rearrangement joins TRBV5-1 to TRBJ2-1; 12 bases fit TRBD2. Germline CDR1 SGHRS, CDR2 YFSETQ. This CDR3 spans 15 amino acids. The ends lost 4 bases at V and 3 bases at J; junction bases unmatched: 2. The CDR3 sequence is CASSETSGGYNEQFF. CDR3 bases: TGCGCCAGCAGCGAGACTAGCGGGGGCTACAATGAGCAGTTCTTC.

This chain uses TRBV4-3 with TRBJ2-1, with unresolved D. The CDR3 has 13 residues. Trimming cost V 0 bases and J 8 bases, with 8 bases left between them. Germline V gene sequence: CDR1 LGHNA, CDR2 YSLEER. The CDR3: CASSQDLRDEQFF. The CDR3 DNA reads TGCGCCAGCAGCCAAGACCTCCGGGATGAGCAGTTCTTC.

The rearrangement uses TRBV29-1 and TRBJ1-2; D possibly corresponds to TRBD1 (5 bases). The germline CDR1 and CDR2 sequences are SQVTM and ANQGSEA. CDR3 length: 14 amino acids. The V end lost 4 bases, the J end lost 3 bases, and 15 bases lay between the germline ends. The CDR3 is CSVGFGASDYGYTF. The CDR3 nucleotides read TGCAGCGTTGGGTTTGGGGCCTCTGACTATGGCTACACCTTC. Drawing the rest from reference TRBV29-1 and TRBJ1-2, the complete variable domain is SAVISQKPSRDICQRGTSLTIQCQVDSQVTMMFWYRQQPGQSLTLIATANQGSEATYESGFVIDKFPISRPNLTFSTLTVSNMSPEDSSIYLCSVGFGASDYGYTFGSGTRLTVV.

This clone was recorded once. CDR3 loop: CASSLRLQRGTEAFF. The CDR3 region has the DNA TGCGCCAGCAGCTTGAGACTTCAGCGGGGGACTGAAGCTTTCTTT. The chain couples TRBV5-1 to TRBJ1-1; D is perhaps TRBD1 (5 bases). Germline CDR1 reads SGHRS; CDR2 reads YFSETQ. V dropped 1 base and J dropped 5 bases, with 15 bases sitting between them. This CDR3 contains 15 residues.